Reported below is one TCR beta chain. This entry belongs to a study of control samples from healthy donors and cancer patients. Trimming shortened V by 5 bases and J by 6 bases, and 7 bases separated the two germline ends. The CDR3 spans 12 residues. The germline CDR1 and CDR2 sequences are MNHEY and SVGAGI. The table came from immunoSEQ multiplex PCR; TCRdb's copy has only in-frame clones and leaves some out. The table has about 58,000 clones, about 90% seen once; the top ten hold roughly 5.7%. The chain uses TRBV6-5 and TRBJ2-2; D unclear. Specimen: PBMCs. The TCR comes from a man aged 55-75 years with colorectal cancer. CDR3 region: CASSPGPGELFF. The CDR3 nucleotides read TGTGCCAGCAGTCCCGGGCCCGGGGAGCTGTTTTTT.